A selection of T cell receptor beta chains follows, all from one sample in a study of CD8+ T cells in alopecia areata. TCRdb keeps only in-frame clones here, not all; method: immunoSEQ multiplex PCR. The data show nearly 95,000 clones, around 70% seen once. The input for sequencing was CD8+ T cells sorted from blood, taken at approximately week 44, from a patient treated with tofacitinib. The receptor set was obtained from a human donor with alopecia areata. Each CDR3 is given with its conserved first and last residue. The D gene is left open where the match is weak.

-	TRBV4-3	CASSQDPGGLYGYTF
-	TRBV30	CAWSEGETEAFF
-	TRBV7-9	CASSYAGKKRDGEQFF
-	TRBV10-3	CASNSGRSYEQYF
-	TRBV4-3	CASSQELVNEQFF
TRBD1	TRBV12-5	CASGFDPGTGYAEAFF
TRBD2	TRBV19	CASSSLAGGTEDTQYF
-	TRBV9	CASSVGPDISGTDTQYF
TRBD2	TRBV30	CALGLAGGTDTQYF
-	TRBV29-1	CSVYGTADGTDTQYF
-	TRBV4-3	CASSQDWSLNYGYTF
-	TRBV30	CAWRDDSKNTEAFF
-	TRBV9	CASSVAESTEAFF
-	TRBV5-1	CASSLEGARRDGYTF
TRBD1	TRBV7-9	CASSLEGGVGRTEAFF
-	TRBV7-2	CASSLDGGSYEQYF
-	TRBV11-3	CASSATPGQLNTEAFF
-	TRBV19	CASSLGRNNEQFF
TRBD1	TRBV29-1	CSVEEDRVFGEAFF
TRBD1	TRBV7-8	CASSSGTGGGYEQYF
-	TRBV30	CAWSVQAENIQYF
-	TRBV4-3	CASSQRLNTEAFF
-	TRBV4-3	CASSQDFGGGTEAFF
-	TRBV10-3	CAISEIEYEQYF
-	TRBV23-1	CASSGRRTQYF
-	TRBV5-1	CASTVEGLPNQPQHF
TRBD2	TRBV10-3	CAIVSGSNEQFF
-	TRBV7-3	CASSQDSNTQYF
TRBD1	TRBV2	CATQPPGQVRRNTEAFF
TRBD2	TRBV9	CASATSGGLDNEQFF
-	TRBV6-6	CASSSLWVRSRYGYTF
-	TRBV5-6	CASSLALGEWADTQYF
-	TRBV7-3	CASSLGLGNEQFF
-	TRBV7-9	CASSLVAGVAEQFF
TRBD2	TRBV29-1	CSVLAGGSYNEQFF
TRBD1	TRBV11-2	CASSLRDRGRYEQYF
TRBD1	TRBV4-1	CASSQEEGAAGELFF
-	TRBV13	CASSLLGNNEQFF
-	TRBV7-2	CASSLGLWSTEAFF
-	TRBV19	CASSGRGSGGELFF
-	TRBV13	CASSSAADSFGAQYF
-	TRBV19	CASSIVPHGGEQYF
-	TRBV4-3	CASSLTVDQPQHF
TRBD1	TRBV7-2	CASSGTGGDYGYTF
-	TRBV29-1	CSVEEGGKEDTQYF
TRBD1	TRBV27	CASHRQGSAGELFF
-	TRBV27	CASSFSKNIQYF
TRBD1	TRBV19	CASWDSYGYTF
-	TRBV29-1	CSVSLRDDEQFF
-	TRBV25-1	CASSAGEETQYF